This paragraph reports one TCR beta chain. Its antigen is still unknown. No base quality values were provided; no much bigger clone lies one nucleotide off. This specimen comes from a study of blood T cell repertoires in COVID-19 (dated by TCRdb to the early 2020s). For the study in its entirety: Samples covering the acute and convalescent phases of COVID-19 were provided by collaborators in the United States, Italy and Spain. The prospective study material was composed of cDNA or gDNA derived from T cells, B-cell-depleted T cells, or PBMCs. Subjects who had been exposed to COVID-19, were actively infected with it, or had recovered from it provided the deeply sampled blood TCRbeta repertoires that made up the dataset. The sample metadata nearly always contained a de-identified subject ID, COVID-19 status, age in years and sex. Where available, HLA class I and class II types were obtained from metadata supplied by the sample provider rather than from assay-based typing. Samples came from the ongoing ImmuneRACE study (first 160 participants) plus 1,254 subjects from 6 global collaborators. The repertoires were released in a freely available public database intended as a resource for research on the immune response to SARS-CoV-2. The investigation overall reported the following: How much clinical and demographic metadata was included differed by source and by participant, and the metadata was provided uncurated.

The CDR3 measures 12 amino acids from cysteine to phenylalanine. Only CDR3 DNA is held: 36 bases, read in frame from base 1. Here V drops 5 bases and J drops 7 bases, and the junction holds 4 bases not matched to any gene. The germline V gene (reference sequence) yields SEHNR for CDR1 and FQNEAQ for CDR2. The collaborating institutions used their own protocols to collect whole blood in K2EDTA tubes. Collaborator samples were shipped for TCRbeta analysis as frozen whole blood, isolated PBMCs, or DNA extracted from either sample type. TCRbeta CDR3 regions were amplified from genomic DNA by means of the immunoSEQ Assay, a bias-controlled multiplex PCR. The authors processed their data as follows. Within the assay, amplification of reference gene primers was used to estimate how many nucleated cells each sample contained. Sequence reads were collapsed and filtered to measure the absolute abundance of every unique TCRbeta CDR3 rearrangement. Productive Simpson clonality was computed per sample as the square root of Simpson's diversity index over productive rearrangements. TCRdb took this table from immuneACCESS and kept in-frame rearrangements with V and J called. Such tables lack part of the clones; where checked against another copy, unresolved V genes explain under half of the gap, and the rest is unexplained. From that table come the V and J calls and clone size; the DNA was used to work out D and trimming. The sample data list 40,000 or so clones, and approximately 92% of these were observed just once. The ten largest clones capture more than 10% of the sample.

Recombination joined TRBV7-9 with TRBJ1-2, with 7 bases matching TRBD1. Sequencing input: peripheral blood. This clonotype was obtained from a human donor in a cohort sampled during active COVID-19. The bases read TGTGCCAGCAGCGCTGGACAGGCTGGCTACACCTTC. Its product reads: CASSAGQAGYTF.